The 18 T cell receptor beta chains below all came from one sample that was sequenced in a study of blood T cells in healthy people across ages. A sample-barcoded 5' primer and a J-beta primer mix were used in a second PCR of roughly 7 to 11 cycles. MiXCR was run by TCRdb on the 5' RACE reads, yielding one entry per CDR3 protein. The top ten clones hold more than 3% of a sample with about 800,000 distinct CDR3 sequences, 25% of them seen once. The same data also went into a second study, on T cells of mothers and their children.

Sequencing input: blood. The receptor set was obtained from a boy between 10 and 17 years old in good health.

This clonotype was counted only a few times. The gene calls are TRBV6-5 and TRBJ1-5; 9 bases agree with TRBD1. The V gene end was trimmed by 5 bases and the J gene end by 10 bases; junction bases not matched to a gene: 9. The CDR3 is made up of 14 amino acids. The V gene's germline CDR1 is MNHEY and CDR2 SVGAGI. CDR3 in amino acids: CASSPDRGGNPQHF. CDR3 in DNA: TGTGCCAGCAGTCCCGACAGGGGGGGCAATCCCCAGCATTTT.

This sequence joins TRBV9 and TRBJ2-5; 8 bases are shared with TRBD1. This CDR3 is built from 15 residues. Per germline, CDR1 SGDLS and CDR2 YYNGEE. With 4 bases clipped from V and 5 bases from J, the junction kept 10 bases outside the gene matches. Here the CDR3 reads CASSPGGTGGETQYF. The CDR3 coding sequence is TGTGCCAGCAGCCCCGGCGGGACAGGTGGGGAGACCCAGTACTTC. Full variable domain (rest looked up from reference TRBV9 and TRBJ2-5): DSGVTQTPKHLITATGQRVTLRCSPRSGDLSVYWYQQSLDQGLQFLIQYYNGEERAKGNILERFSAQQFPDLHSELNLSSLELGDSALYFCASSPGGTGGETQYFGPGTRLLVL.

This chain uses TRBV9 with TRBJ1-2, with 8 bases fitting TRBD1. Germline V gene data show CDR1 as SGDLS and CDR2 as YYNGEE. V was clipped by 0 bases and J by 2 bases; unmatched bases: 6. CDR3 size: 16 residues. This CDR3 is CASSVGERTGNYGYTF. The CDR3 DNA is TGTGCCAGCAGCGTAGGAGAGAGGACAGGGAACTATGGCTACACCTTC.

Only a few counts were recorded for this clonotype. This chain uses TRBV5-1 with TRBJ2-7; 13 bases line up with TRBD2. Germline V gene lookup returns CDR1 SGHRS and CDR2 YFSETQ. The CDR3 consists of 16 residues. Germline trimming cut 2 bases from V and 6 bases from J; bases unmatched to any gene: 8. The CDR3 nucleotides are TGCGCCAGCAGCTTTTCGACTAGCGGGGGGAGCGGCGAGCAGTACTTC. Translated: CASSFSTSGGSGEQYF.

The V call is TRBV9, the J call TRBJ2-3; 8 bases agree with TRBD2. In germline, CDR1 is SGDLS, CDR2 YYNGEE. There are 16 residues in the CDR3. V shed 0 bases and J 2 bases; nucleotides not matched to a gene: 5. CDR3 in DNA: TGTGCCAGCAGCGTAGGGGTAGCGGGGCACACAGATACGCAGTATTTT. The encoded protein is CASSVGVAGHTDTQYF.

The chain combines TRBV2 with TRBJ1-4; D is unclear. Germline loops: CDR1 SNHLY, CDR2 FYNNEI. This CDR3 is 12 amino acids long. V was cut by 7 bases and J by 5 bases, with 8 bases left in between. CDR3 nucleotides: TGTGCCAGCATGCGCAGGAATGAAAAACTGTTTTTT. Protein: CASMRRNEKLFF.

CDR3 bases: TGTGCCAGCAGCTCTGACCCAGCCGGTCAAGAGACCCAGTACTTC. This codes for CASSSDPAGQETQYF. V gene TRBV11-2 combines with J gene TRBJ2-5, with D unresolved. V dropped 4 bases and J dropped 2 bases, with 14 bases sitting between them. Germline assignment: CDR1 SGHAT and CDR2 FQNNGV. The CDR3 loop spans 15 amino acids.

The CDR3, as DNA: TGTGCCAGCAGCAGAACTAGCGACAGCACAGATACGCAGTATTTT. Amino acid sequence: CASSRTSDSTDTQYF. The chain uses TRBV5-4 and TRBJ2-3; 7 bases line up with TRBD2. The junction had 5 bases not matched to a gene; V was cut back by 4 bases and J by 0 bases. This CDR3 comprises 15 residues. CDR1 is SGHNT and CDR2 is YYREEE in the germline V gene (reference sequence).

The chain carries TRBV20-1 and TRBJ1-2; 8 bases are shared with TRBD1. CDR3 length equals 14 residues. The germline CDR1 and CDR2 sequences are DFQATT and SNEGSKA (reference sequence). Unmatched junction bases numbered 6, after V lost 3 bases and J lost 3 bases. CDR3 loop: CSARAGGLDYGYTF. The DNA of the CDR3 is TGCAGTGCTAGGGCAGGGGGCCTGGACTATGGCTACACCTTC.

The chain carries TRBV6-5 and TRBJ2-3, with 8 nucleotides matching TRBD1. V was pared by 0 bases and J by 4 bases, with 9 bases of the junction left unmatched. Germline V gene sequence: CDR1 MNHEY, CDR2 SVGAGI. The CDR3 extends over 17 amino acids. The CDR3, as DNA: TGTGCCAGCAGTTACTCGAAGGCCAGGGGGCGGCCAGATACGCAGTATTTT. Translation gives CASSYSKARGRPDTQYF.

This clonotype was recorded a few times. The J gene is TRBJ1-4, the V gene TRBV28; tentatively, D is TRBD1 (6 bases). This CDR3 comprises 14 residues. The ends were cut back, 6 bases at V and 8 bases at J, with 16 bases in the middle. CDR1 and CDR2 from the germline V gene are MDHEN and SYDVKM. CDR3 sequence reads: CASSPVRQDEKLFF. The CDR3 DNA is TGTGCCAGCAGCCCAGTAAGACAGGACGAAAAACTGTTTTTT.

The gene calls are TRBV28 and TRBJ2-7; 8 bases match TRBD2. V lost 7 bases to trimming and J lost 4 bases; unmatched junction nucleotides: 12. The CDR3 spans 15 residues. Germline V gene sequence: CDR1 MDHEN, CDR2 SYDVKM. CDR3 nucleotide sequence: TGTGCCAGCACCTCCGGCGGGGGGATCCAATACGAGCAGTACTTC. Protein: CASTSGGGIQYEQYF.

In this sample, this clonotype turned up a few times. The chain combines TRBV12-3 or TRBV12-4 with TRBJ2-5; 10 bases are a match to TRBD2. The V segment lost 6 bases and the J segment 7 bases; nucleotides outside the gene matches: 8. There are 14 residues in the CDR3. In nucleotides, the CDR3 is TGTGCCAGCAGCCTAGCGGGAGTCGAGGTGACCCAGTACTTC. Translating gives CASSLAGVEVTQYF.

This clonotype was seen a few times. The chain has TRBV29-1 and TRBJ2-7; perhaps TRBD1 as D (6 bases). The CDR3 is 12 residues long. Per germline, CDR1 SQVTM and CDR2 ANQGSEA. The germline V and J ends were trimmed by 5 bases and 3 bases, with 11 bases remaining between them. CDR3 in amino acids: CSVFGTHYEQYF. As DNA, the CDR3 is TGCAGCGTTTTCGGGACACACTACGAGCAGTACTTC.

This clonotype was recorded a few times. The chain has TRBV24-1 and TRBJ2-1, with 9 bases fitting TRBD1. The CDR3 runs to 15 residues. V dropped 5 bases and J dropped 6; count of bases not matched to a gene: 7. The germline V gene encodes CDR1 KGHDR and CDR2 SFDVKD. CDR3 DNA sequence: TGTGCCACCAGTGGGACCGGGACAGGGTTCAATGAGCAGTTCTTC. Translated, it gives CATSGTGTGFNEQFF.

Written as DNA, the CDR3 is TGTGCCAGCAGGGCCTCACTAGCGGGGGGGCGCTACGAGCAGTACTTC. This encodes CASRASLAGGRYEQYF. The gene calls are TRBV3-1 and TRBJ2-7; TRBD2 aligns across 13 bases. This CDR3 has 16 residues. Germline-derived CDR1 and CDR2 are LGHDT and YNNKEL (reference sequence). The V and J ends lost 6 bases and 3 bases, in that order; junction bases with no gene match: 8.

In its sample, this clonotype was seen a few times. V gene TRBV19 combines with J gene TRBJ1-5, with D possibly matching TRBD1 (5 bases). The CDR3 contains 13 residues. Between the trimmed V and J ends, which lost 7 bases and 7 bases, there was a span of 14 bases. Germline-derived CDR1 and CDR2 are LNHDA and SQIVND (reference sequence). The CDR3 DNA reads TGTGCCAGTACCGTGGGCGGGGGGCAGCCCCAGCATTTT. It is translated as CASTVGGGQPQHF.

V is TRBV4-3 and J is TRBJ1-1, with D perhaps matching TRBD1 (5 bases). CDR3 length: 16 residues. Deletions cut 0 bases from V and 3 bases from J, with 14 bases between. The germline V gene has CDR1 LGHNA and CDR2 YSLEER. This chain's CDR3 is CASSQDSPGGDTEAFF. For the CDR3, the DNA is TGCGCCAGCAGCCAAGATTCCCCGGGGGGGGACACTGAAGCTTTCTTT.